These T cell receptor beta chains were read from a single sample in a study of cytomegalovirus exposure and HLA in healthy donors. TCRdb's copy holds only in-frame clones and misses some; the assay was immunoSEQ multiplex PCR. This table holds about 110,000 clones, 73% found once. The sequencing sample was made of PBMCs. The receptor source for this set is a man between 40 and 49 years old in good health and CMV-seronegative. CDR3s include the opening cysteine and the closing phenylalanine or tryptophan. The D gene is left open where the match is weak. A row's size may be missing; if present it is once, few, many or a size class.

abundance,v_gene,d_gene,j_gene,CDR3aa,CDR3nt
NA,TRBV2,TRBD2,TRBJ2-3,CASNGLGWDTQYF,TGTGCCAGCAACGGACTAGGATGGGATACGCAGTATTTT
NA,TRBV11-3,TRBD1,TRBJ2-2,CASSFRSGQGDTGELFF,TGTGCCAGCAGCTTTCGCTCTGGACAGGGGGACACCGGGGAGCTGTTTTTT
NA,TRBV5-1,NA,TRBJ1-6,CASSLDSQNSPLHF,TGCGCCAGCAGCTTGGACAGCCAAAATTCACCCCTCCACTTT
NA,TRBV5-1,NA,TRBJ2-1,CASSLTIIHAGHYNEQFF,TGCGCCAGCAGCTTAACCATAATACATGCTGGGCACTACAATGAGCAGTTCTTC
once,TRBV10-2,TRBD2,TRBJ2-7,CATRGPAGGNYEQYF,TGCGCCACCCGGGGCCCAGCGGGGGGCAACTACGAGCAGTACTTC
NA,TRBV2,TRBD1,TRBJ2-2,CASRNTGGGELFF,TGTGCCAGCAGGAACACAGGGGGCGGGGAGCTGTTTTTT
NA,TRBV11-2,TRBD2,TRBJ2-7,CASSFGLADTPYEQYF,TGTGCCAGCAGCTTTGGACTAGCGGATACCCCCTACGAGCAGTACTTC
NA,TRBV6-5,NA,TRBJ2-2,CASSSQGQGGELFF,TGTGCCAGCAGTTCTCAGGGGCAGGGAGGGGAGCTGTTTTTT
NA,TRBV5-8,TRBD2,TRBJ2-5,CASSHGLAGEETQYF,TGTGCCAGCAGCCACGGACTAGCGGGGGAAGAGACCCAGTACTTC
NA,TRBV7-7,NA,TRBJ2-1,CASSLGPQGTYNEQFF,TGTGCTAGCAGTCTAGGGCCACAGGGAACCTACAATGAGCAGTTCTTC
NA,TRBV6-5,NA,TRBJ2-2,CASTPGDPGELFF,TGTGCCAGCACCCCCGGGGATCCCGGGGAGCTGTTTTTT
NA,TRBV29-1,NA,TRBJ1-2,CSVDASGFYGYTF,TGCAGCGTCGACGCGTCCGGGTTCTATGGCTACACCTTC
NA,TRBV6-5,TRBD1,TRBJ1-1,CASSDRGGTEAFF,TGTGCCAGCAGTGACAGGGGAGGGACTGAAGCTTTCTTT
few,TRBV5-6,TRBD1,TRBJ1-2,CASRRGTGGFRYGYTF,TGTGCCAGCAGACGCGGGACAGGGGGTTTTCGGTATGGCTACACCTTC
many,TRBV5-8,TRBD2,TRBJ2-3,CASSTTSGGLNSGTDTQYF,TGTGCCAGCAGCACGACTAGCGGGGGACTTAACTCTGGCACAGATACGCAGTATTTT
few,TRBV2,TRBD1,TRBJ1-2,CASSSSQGMHGYTF,TGTGCCAGCAGTAGCTCACAGGGGATGCATGGCTACACCTTC
NA,TRBV30,NA,TRBJ1-4,CAWSGSRGVGEKLFF,TGTGCCTGGAGCGGTTCTCGGGGGGTTGGTGAAAAACTGTTTTTT
NA,TRBV21-1,NA,TRBJ2-2,CASPDRGGTGELFF,TGTGCCAGCCCCGACCGCGGGGGGACCGGGGAGCTGTTTTTT
many,TRBV7-9,TRBD1,TRBJ1-4,CASSTLHRGNGEKLFF,TGTGCCAGCAGCACTCTACACAGGGGTAATGGAGAAAAACTGTTTTTT
NA,TRBV4-3,TRBD1,TRBJ2-7,CASSRGQGTVYEQYF,TGCGCCAGCAGCCGGGGACAGGGCACGGTCTACGAGCAGTACTTC
NA,TRBV7-2,TRBD2,TRBJ2-2,CASSLEGTSGGGKTGELFF,TGTGCCAGCAGCTTGGAAGGGACTAGCGGGGGAGGTAAAACCGGGGAGCTGTTTTTT